This T cell receptor beta chain was obtained from a study of persistence of HIV-infected CD4 T cells. The trim removed 2 bases at V and 3 bases at J, leaving 4 bases unmatched. CDR1 and CDR2 (germline): GTSNPN, SVGIG (reference sequence). The CDR3 covers 14 residues. Cells were stimulated with overlapping HIV-1 Gag 15-mer peptides. Sorted nonresponding memory CD4+ T cells were CD40L-negative, CD69-negative, CD45RO-high. This clone was observed once. Its antigen is as yet unknown. The libraries were made with immunoSEQ version 4 in survey mode. Some clones are missing from TCRdb's copy, which holds only in-frame ones; the method was immunoSEQ multiplex PCR. The table lists some 37,000 clones, 75% to 90% of them singletons.

Sequencing was performed on cultured CD4+ T cells from PBMCs, taken from a patient who received antiretroviral therapy. This receptor was identified in an adult with HIV. The donor label of this sample is uncertain. This rearrangement joins TRBV30 to TRBJ2-3, with TRBD2 matching over 8 bases. CDR3 in DNA: TGTGCCTGGAGTTCGGGCGGGGGGACAGATACGCAGTATTTT. This encodes CAWSSGGGTDTQYF.